Reported below is one T cell receptor (beta chain). The antigen this receptor binds is unknown. Within one base of it there is no much larger clone, and no base qualities were kept. The sample originates from a study of shared clonotypes between healthy human individuals (dated by TCRdb to about 2020). For the wider study: A few men and a couple of women, aged 18 to 49 years, made up the cohort. To estimate repertoire size and how much clonotypes are shared between individuals, the study performed deep sequencing of blood TCR repertoires from about five healthy adults. For each donor, CD4 naive and CD4 memory were each given three plates, CD8 naive was given two plates, and CD8 memory was given one plate. Each donor's leukapheresis produced roughly between roughly 0.9 and 9 billion PBMCs. Different laboratories and diverse techniques were used to prepare libraries and sequence TCR repertoires, to increase sequencing depth and limit assay-specific biases.

The donors were healthy, HIV-negative adults with no recently reported acute infections or vaccinations. Every donor was a Caucasian adult living in Nashville, Tennessee, USA. Magnetic negative selection was used to enrich CD4+ T cells, after which naive cells were positively selected on CD45RA and the negative fraction became the memory subset. Blood was obtained by leukapheresis, after which PBMCs were separated by Ficoll-Histopaque density gradient centrifugation and cryopreserved in liquid nitrogen vapor phase. Analytical flow cytometry was used to check the purity and quantity of every magnetically sorted T cell population. Genomic DNA was isolated from each sorted fraction and quantified by UV absorbance on a Nanodrop 2000c. CDR1 is given as MDHEN and CDR2 as SYDVKM, both from the germline V gene. V is reduced by 5 bases and J by 4 bases, leaving a spacing of 8 bases between them. The cysteine opens and the phenylalanine closes a CDR3 of 12 amino acids. Only CDR3 DNA is held: 36 bases, read in frame from base 1.

Findings and caveats that apply to the study as a whole: Across a handful of donors, approximately 4.9% of naive CD4, 3.5% of naive CD8, 2.3% of memory CD4, and over 0.35% of memory CD8 clonotypes were shared. Clonotypes shared by all four sorted-subset donors showed higher generation probabilities than non-shared clonotypes. Incomplete sequencing was indicated by rarefaction of sorted-subset datasets, despite the large sequencing depth. The small number of donors limited the genetic and exposure-history diversity represented. Only blood was sampled, and tissue TCR repertoires likely differ from those in blood. Naive subsets generally had larger estimated clonotype richness than memory subsets did. Based on pairwise subsampling, the degree of clonotype sharing among donors was expected to be affected by sequencing depth.

TCR CDR3 regions were amplified from genomic DNA by multiplex PCR using the deep immunoSEQ assay. For each cell subset, the extracted genomic DNA was distributed evenly across all wells of several immunoSEQ 96-well plates, and each plate served as one replicate. Each replicate PCR for sorted subsets received roughly 0.2 ug genomic DNA, equal to roughly 30,000 T cell genomes. Purified libraries were measured with a Qubit 3.0 fluorometer, size-checked on a Bioanalyzer 2100, and measured again with the KAPA Library Quantification kit. Every immunoSEQ 96-well plate was sequenced on a separate single-read 150-cycle Illumina NextSeq 550 flow cell. In the source study's methods: The immunoSEQ output contained only junctional sequences without quality scores, so filtering could not match that applied to full-length reads. To assign V/J genes and CDR3, sequences were annotated using PyIR, a Python wrapper for IgBLAST v1.9, with IMGT germline references. Reads were removed for weak V/J assignments (E-value above 1e-6), missing CDR3, stop codons, out-of-frame junctions, or ambiguous translated residues. V3J clonotypes were defined by identical inferred V gene, J gene, and CDR3 amino acid sequence. To compute the percentage overlap between repertoires, the number of shared unique clonotypes was divided by the size of the smaller repertoire. RTK rarefaction, the Chao1 estimator, and Recon v2.1 estimates of unobserved clonotypes were used to assess repertoire richness. For all TCRbeta clonotypes obtained by the gDNA method from a few donors, generation probabilities were computed with OLGA. Entries here come from immuneACCESS through TCRdb and include only in-frame sequences with V and J called. Some clones fail to appear in such tables; in the studies checked, an unresolved V gene covers under half of the shortfall, and the cause of the remainder is unknown. V, J and clone size are taken as reported in that table, and D and trimming were inferred from the DNA itself. The sample data list more than 2,000,000 clones, and roughly nine tenths of these were observed just once. Together, the top ten hold around 0.15% of the sample.

Input material: naive CD4+ T cells sorted from blood. In light of the paper, this sample's cell subset or site label describes: CD45RA+ positively selected. The rearrangement combines TRBV28 with TRBJ2-5, with the D gene not clear enough to name. This receptor was taken from a young man in good health. The CDR3 in this case is CASSTVGETQYF. The DNA sequence is given as TGTGCCAGCAGTACCGTGGGAGAGACCCAGTACTTC.